The 19 T cell receptor beta chains below all came from one sample that was sequenced in a study of CD8 T cells in ankylosing spondylitis. TCRdb reprocessed the 5' RACE reads via MiXCR and lists one record per CDR3 protein. The top ten hold 10% to 15% of the sample, which has tens of thousands of distinct CDR3 sequences, over 5.5% seen once. The sequenced sample was blood, either unsorted or a sorted T cell fraction (not recorded which). The receptors derive from a male donor with ankylosing spondylitis or in good health (not recorded which).

DNA for the CDR3: TGTGCCAGCAGCCCCGGGCTCGGCTACGAGCAGTACTTC. It specifies CASSPGLGYEQYF. The gene calls are TRBV4-2 and TRBJ2-7; D gene ambiguous. Germline values: CDR1 LGHNA, CDR2 YNFKEQ. The CDR3 contains 13 residues. V was pared by 4 bases and J by 3 bases, with 10 bases between.

This clonotype was counted at least ten times. J is TRBJ2-1 and V is TRBV4-1; D is uncertain. This CDR3 region has 17 residues. Trimming took off 0 bases at V and 1 base at J, with 13 bases between the two ends. CDR1 and CDR2 (germline): MGHRA, YSYEKL. Here the CDR3 DNA reads TGCGCCAGCAGCCAAGAAGGCGGAACTATGTCCTACAATGAGCAGTTCTTC. Amino acid sequence: CASSQEGGTMSYNEQFF.

This clonotype was counted at least ten times. The chain combines TRBV5-1 with TRBJ2-5; D unresolved. With 0 bases removed from V and 5 bases from J, the gap between germline ends came to 17 bases. The CDR3 spans 16 residues. Germline CDR1 SGHRS, CDR2 YFSETQ. CDR3: CASSLEVVLQVETQYF. CDR3 in DNA: TGCGCCAGCAGCTTGGAGGTCGTTCTTCAAGTCGAGACCCAGTACTTC.

This clonotype was detected ten times or more. The chain links TRBV7-2 to TRBJ1-3; D call uncertain. The V gene's germline CDR1 is SGHTA and CDR2 FQGNSA. V lost 1 base and J lost 3, with 4 bases in between. The CDR3 length is 13 residues. Written as DNA, the CDR3 is TGTGCCAGCAGCTTAGTCCTTGGAAACACCATATATTTT. Encoded protein: CASSLVLGNTIYF.

This clonotype was seen ten or more times. The J gene is TRBJ2-6, the V gene TRBV12-3 or TRBV12-4, with D perhaps matching TRBD2 (6 bases). Trimming pared 6 bases from V and 4 bases from J, leaving 22 bases between. The CDR3 extends over 18 amino acids. The DNA for the CDR3 is TGTGCCAGCAGCCGCCCCAATCGGGGACTCTCGGGGGCCAACGTCCTGACTTTC. It translates to CASSRPNRGLSGANVLTF.

There are many counts of this clonotype. The V and J genes are TRBV20-1 and TRBJ1-2, with unresolved D. Germline V lookup: CDR1 DFQATT, CDR2 SNEGSKA (reference sequence). Trimming removed 4 bases from V and 5 bases from J, with 17 bases in between. The CDR3 is 14 residues long. The CDR3 is CSATPAFTGYGYTF. In DNA, the CDR3 is TGCAGTGCTACCCCGGCCTTCACGGGATATGGCTACACCTTC.

This clonotype was seen at least ten times. The V call is TRBV5-1, the J call TRBJ2-2; possible D gene TRBD1, 6 bases. Per the germline V gene, CDR1 is SGHRS and CDR2 is YFSETQ. The CDR3 spans 14 residues. With 4 bases removed from V and 2 bases from J, the gap between germline ends came to 9 bases. The CDR3 DNA sequence: TGCGCCAGCAGCACGGACAGAAACACCGGGGAGCTGTTTTTT. Encoded protein: CASSTDRNTGELFF.

This clonotype was recorded at least ten times. This chain joins TRBV29-1 and TRBJ2-7; D remains unclear. The V end was cut by 0 bases, the J end by 7 bases, with 16 bases between. CDR1 and CDR2 (germline): SQVTM, ANQGSEA. The length of the CDR3 is 14 residues. CDR3 region: CSVEDSGSGAEQYF. The CDR3, as DNA: TGCAGCGTTGAAGATTCTGGGTCAGGAGCAGAGCAGTACTTC.

Ten or more counts support this clonotype. V usage is TRBV7-9 and J usage is TRBJ2-7; D gene ambiguous. This CDR3 spans 13 amino acids. The germline gives CDR1 SEHNR, CDR2 FQNEAQ (reference sequence). Deletions cut 1 base from V and 8 bases from J, with 12 bases between. CDR3 DNA: TGTGCCAGCAGCTTAGAGCCCCTAAGCAAGCAGTACTTC. Protein product: CASSLEPLSKQYF.

This clonotype was found many times. The V and J genes are TRBV20-1 and TRBJ2-7; D is perhaps TRBD1 (6 bases). The CDR3 is made up of 13 amino acids. Looked up from germline, CDR1 is DFQATT and CDR2 is SNEGSKA (reference sequence). Deletions cut 6 bases from V and 3 bases from J, with 15 bases between. The CDR3 region is CSAPGQGDYEQYF. The DNA for the CDR3 is TGCAGTGCCCCGGGACAAGGGGACTACGAGCAGTACTTC.

The rearrangement links TRBV20-1 to TRBJ2-7; maybe TRBD2 (6 bases). Germline V gene data show CDR1 as DFQATT and CDR2 as SNEGSKA (reference sequence). The CDR3 spans 11 residues. V shed 0 bases and J shed 11 bases, with 11 bases lying between them. CDR3 amino acids: CSARDPGVEYF. The CDR3 DNA sequence: TGCAGTGCTAGAGATCCGGGGGTGGAGTACTTC.

This clonotype was seen ten or more times. The chain is built from TRBV20-1 and TRBJ1-5, with 8 bases identical to TRBD1. The CDR3 has 17 amino acids. Germline CDR1 and CDR2: DFQATT and SNEGSKA (reference sequence). Trimming removed 3 bases from V and 3 bases from J; junction bases left unmatched: 13. CDR3 residues: CSASPGQAIWDNQPQHF. The CDR3 nucleotides read TGCAGTGCTAGTCCGGGACAGGCCATTTGGGACAATCAGCCCCAGCATTTT.

This clonotype was counted at least ten times. The chain is built from TRBV12-3 or TRBV12-4 and TRBJ1-1; 9 positions agree with TRBD1. The trim removed 3 bases at V and 2 bases at J, leaving 1 base unmatched. This CDR3 is built from 14 residues. CDR3 loop: CASSLGQGNTEAFF. The CDR3 DNA sequence: TGTGCCAGCAGTTTGGGACAGGGAAACACTGAAGCTTTCTTT.

This clonotype occurred many times. This chain connects TRBV12-3 or TRBV12-4 to TRBJ2-5; 8 bases are a match to TRBD1. J was trimmed by 7 bases and V by 5 bases; bases with no gene match: 6. This CDR3 is 13 amino acids long. The CDR3: CASSPGTGGTQYF. The CDR3 DNA reads TGTGCCAGCAGTCCCGGAACAGGGGGGACCCAGTACTTC.

This clonotype was seen many times. This chain connects TRBV15 to TRBJ2-5; possibly TRBD1 or TRBD2 for D (5 bases each). The CDR3 contains 15 residues. The ends were cut back, 0 bases at V and 4 bases at J, with 12 bases in the middle. In germline, CDR1 is LNHNV, CDR2 YYDKDF (reference sequence). The CDR3 DNA follows: TGTGCCACCAGCAGAGACTACGGTGGGGGAGAGACCCAGTACTTC. It specifies CATSRDYGGGETQYF.

In its sample, this clonotype was seen many times. The chain joins TRBV4-2 to TRBJ2-7; D may be TRBD1 (5 bases). This CDR3 is 14 amino acids long. Trimming stripped 4 bases from V and 9 bases from J, with 19 bases between. Per germline, CDR1 LGHNA and CDR2 YNFKEQ. The CDR3 coding sequence is TGTGCCAGCAGCCTAACAGGTCTGGGCGGTCTGCAGTACTTC. Translation gives CASSLTGLGGLQYF.

This clonotype occurred many times. This rearrangement joins TRBV4-3 to TRBJ1-6, with TRBD1 as a possible D gene (6 bases). The CDR3 is 16 residues long. Trimming shortened V by 4 bases and J by 11 bases, and 21 bases separated the two germline ends. The germline CDR1 and CDR2 sequences are LGHNA and YSLEER. The CDR3 DNA is TGCGCCAGCAGCCGCGAGGCCGGTACGGGGGCCGCACCCCTCCACTTT. Its translation: CASSREAGTGAAPLHF.

This clonotype was counted many times. The chain joins TRBV14 to TRBJ1-1; tentative D call: TRBD1 (5 bases). CDR3 length equals 14 residues. The germline gives CDR1 SGHDN, CDR2 FVKESK. The V end lost 2 bases, the J end lost 1 base, and 8 bases lay between the germline ends. CDR3 nucleotide sequence: TGTGCCAGCAGCCAACTGGGGGAGAACACTGAAGCTTTCTTT. Protein sequence: CASSQLGENTEAFF.

This clonotype was detected ten times or more. This rearrangement joins TRBV28 to TRBJ2-7; D remains ambiguous. CDR1 is MDHEN, CDR2 SYDVKM, per germline. V shed 6 bases and J shed 7 bases, with 10 bases lying between them. The CDR3 contains 11 residues. CDR3: CASSLGREQYF. The CDR3 DNA sequence: TGTGCCAGCAGCCTAGGGCGGGAGCAGTACTTC.